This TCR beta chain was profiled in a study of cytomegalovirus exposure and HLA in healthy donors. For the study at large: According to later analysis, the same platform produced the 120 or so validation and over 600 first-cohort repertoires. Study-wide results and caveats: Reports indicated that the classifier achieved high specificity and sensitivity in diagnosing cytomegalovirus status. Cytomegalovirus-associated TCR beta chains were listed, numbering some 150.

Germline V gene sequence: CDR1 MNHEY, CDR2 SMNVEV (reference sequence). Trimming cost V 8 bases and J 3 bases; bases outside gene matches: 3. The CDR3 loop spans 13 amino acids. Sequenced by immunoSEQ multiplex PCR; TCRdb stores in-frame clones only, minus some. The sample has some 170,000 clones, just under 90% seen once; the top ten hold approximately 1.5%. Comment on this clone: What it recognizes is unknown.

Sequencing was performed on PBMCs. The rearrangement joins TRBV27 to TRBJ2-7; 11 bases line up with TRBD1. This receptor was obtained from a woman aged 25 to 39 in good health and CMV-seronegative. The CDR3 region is CASSGTGGYEQYF. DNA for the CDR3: TGTGCCAGCTCCGGGACAGGGGGCTACGAGCAGTACTTC.